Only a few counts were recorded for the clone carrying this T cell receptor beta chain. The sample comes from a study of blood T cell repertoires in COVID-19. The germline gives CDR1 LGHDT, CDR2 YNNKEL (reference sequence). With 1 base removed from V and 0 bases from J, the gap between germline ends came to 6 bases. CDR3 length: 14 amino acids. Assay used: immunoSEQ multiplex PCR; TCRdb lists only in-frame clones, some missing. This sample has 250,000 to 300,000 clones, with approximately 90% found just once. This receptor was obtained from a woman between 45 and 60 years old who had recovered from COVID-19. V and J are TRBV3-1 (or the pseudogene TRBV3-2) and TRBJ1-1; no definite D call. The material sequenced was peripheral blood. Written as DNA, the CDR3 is TGTGCCAGCAGCCAAGTTACGGTGAACACTGAAGCTTTCTTT. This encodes CASSQVTVNTEAFF.